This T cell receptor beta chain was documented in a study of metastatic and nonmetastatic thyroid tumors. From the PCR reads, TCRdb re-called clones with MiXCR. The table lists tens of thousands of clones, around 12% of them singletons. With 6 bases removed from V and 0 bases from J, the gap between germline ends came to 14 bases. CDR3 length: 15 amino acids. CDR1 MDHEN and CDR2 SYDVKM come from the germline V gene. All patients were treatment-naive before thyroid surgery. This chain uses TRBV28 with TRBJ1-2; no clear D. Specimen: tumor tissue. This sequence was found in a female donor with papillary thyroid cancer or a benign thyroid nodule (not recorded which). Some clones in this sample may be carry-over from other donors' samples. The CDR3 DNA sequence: TGTGCCAGCAGCTTAGAAGCCGGGACTAACTATGGCTACACCTTC. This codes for CASSLEAGTNYGYTF.